This TCR beta chain originates from a study of T-cell memory formation after mild COVID-19. The germline V gene has CDR1 LNHNV and CDR2 YYDKDF (reference sequence). V was pared by 8 bases and J by 6 bases, with 9 bases of the junction left unmatched. CDR3 length equals 14 residues. TCRdb passed the 5' RACE reads through MiXCR, listing each CDR3 protein once. The table has 450,000 or so distinct CDR3 sequences, approximately 23% seen once. Sample: PBMCs or a T cell subset sorted from them (not recorded which). V usage is TRBV15 and J usage is TRBJ2-7, with 11 positions matching TRBD1. The sequence was collected from an adult woman who had mild COVID-19 (a few samples of this study predate the infection). Cell type and time point are not known. CDR3 residues: CATDRDRGFGEQYF. Here the CDR3 DNA reads TGTGCCACCGACCGGGACAGGGGGTTTGGCGAGCAGTACTTC.